The entry below gives a single TCR beta chain sequence along with its context. Its antigen is not known. TRB cDNA was prepared as libraries by UMI-labeled 5' RACE. TCRdb reprocessed the 5' RACE reads and keeps a single row for each CDR3 protein, giving no DNA. This sample lists 120,000 or so distinct CDR3 sequences; its ten largest clones have 0.59%. The data stem from a study of CXCR3-negative and CXCR3-positive naive CD8 T cells. Study conclusions and caveats: Greater hydrophobicity was found in TRB CDR3s of CXCR3-positive naive cells than of CXCR3-negative naive cells.

Germline V CDR1 and CDR2: DFQATT, SNEGSKA (reference sequence). CDR3 length: 14 amino acids. V and J are TRBV20-1 and TRBJ1-4; TCRdb indicates TRBD1, and absent DNA this call remains unverified. The sequenced sample was naive CXCR3+ CD8+ T cells from blood. Subset in this sample: CD45RO-CCR7+CD27+CD95- naive CD8+ T cells expressing CXCR3 (TNR3+). The clonotype originates from a human donor in good health. Some clones in this sample may be carry-over from other donors' samples. CDR3 protein: CSAAVPRGEEKLFF.